A single sample is the source of the 21 T cell receptor beta chains below, sequenced in a study of blood T cell repertoires in COVID-19 (dated by TCRdb to about 2020). Library generation was performed with the immunoSEQ multiplex PCR assay. What TCRdb holds here is the immuneACCESS table cut down to in-frame rearrangements. Part of the clones is not present; checked against another copy, under half of the missing clones reflect an unresolved V gene, and the others are unexplained. This sample holds about 150,000 clones; approximately 88% were observed only once. More than 1% of the sample goes to the ten largest clones. The specimen sequenced was PBMCs or T cells enriched from blood (not recorded which). Receptors originate from a woman aged 25-40 years with acute COVID-19.

V usage is TRBV7-2 and J usage is TRBJ2-3, with 12 bases that match TRBD2. The CDR3 is 14 amino acids. Germline V gene lookup returns CDR1 SGHTA and CDR2 FQGNSA. J gave up 1 base and V 10 bases, and 3 bases lay outside the gene matches. The CDR3 nucleotides are TGTGCCACTAGCGGGAGGGCCCGCACAGATACGCAGTATTTT. Translated: CATSGRARTDTQYF.

This chain joins TRBV21-1 and TRBJ2-5; TRBD1, the table's D call, lacks a check against the DNA. TRBV21-1 represents a pseudogene. CDR3 length equals 17 residues. CDR3 DNA sequence: TGTGCCAGCAGCAAAGTCTTGGGCAGGGGGCGAAGAGAGACCCAGTACTTC. This translates into CASSKVLGRGRRETQYF.

This rearrangement joins TRBV6-4 to TRBJ1-4, with 8 bases fitting TRBD1. Germline V gives CDR1 MRHNA, CDR2 SNTAGT. V lost 2 bases and J lost 8; bases outside the gene matches: 7. CDR3 length: 15 amino acids. CDR3 sequence: CASSDLTGVGEKLFF. In nucleotides, the CDR3 is TGTGCCAGCAGTGACCTGACAGGGGTGGGAGAAAAACTGTTTTTT.

This rearrangement joins TRBV7-2 to TRBJ2-5; 8 positions agree with TRBD2. The CDR3 is 16 residues long. With 0 bases clipped from V and 1 base from J, the junction kept 4 bases outside the gene matches. Germline V gene sequence: CDR1 SGHTA, CDR2 FQGNSA. CDR3 coding DNA: TGTGCCAGCAGCTTAGCGCAACTAGCGGTCCAAGAGACCCAGTACTTC. Its translation is CASSLAQLAVQETQYF.

This rearrangement joins TRBV7-3 to TRBJ1-2, with 8 bases that match TRBD1. From germline, CDR1 is SGHTA and CDR2 FQGTGA. The CDR3 has 15 residues. Trimming at V came to 4 bases and at J to 4 bases, leaving 8 bases not matched to a gene. CDR3 sequence (DNA): TGTGCCAGCAGCTCCCCCGACAGGGGTATCTATGGCTACACCTTC. It yields the protein CASSSPDRGIYGYTF.

This chain links TRBV28 with TRBJ2-1; D possibly corresponds to TRBD1 (5 bases). Germline-derived CDR1 and CDR2 are MDHEN and SYDVKM. The CDR3 spans 16 residues. V was trimmed by 3 bases and J by 1 base, leaving 13 bases between them. CDR3 sequence reads: CASSFLSSGSYNEQFF. The CDR3 nucleotides are TGTGCCAGCAGTTTTTTGTCTTCAGGGTCCTACAATGAGCAGTTCTTC. Drawing the rest from reference TRBV28 and TRBJ2-1, the complete variable domain is DVKVTQSSRYLVKRTGEKVFLECVQDMDHENMFWYRQDPGLGLRLIYFSYDVKMKEKGDIPEGYSVSREKKERFSLILESASTNQTSMYLCASSFLSSGSYNEQFFGPGTRLTVL.

The gene calls are TRBV7-3 and TRBJ2-1; possible D gene TRBD1, 7 bases. CDR1 is SGHTA and CDR2 is FQGTGA in the germline V gene. The CDR3 is made up of 15 amino acids. Trimming stripped 5 bases from V and 2 bases from J, with 13 bases between. The CDR3 nucleotides read TGTGCCAGCAGCCCCCAGGGGGGCGCCTACAATGAGCAGTTCTTC. It codes for CASSPQGGAYNEQFF.

This clone was recorded a few times. The rearrangement links TRBV7-9 to TRBJ2-7; D gene uncertain. Trimming left V 2 bases short and J 1 base short, with 9 bases between. The CDR3 consists of 14 residues. Germline V gene lookup returns CDR1 SEHNR and CDR2 FQNEAQ (reference sequence). The CDR3 region is CASSLREPSYEQYF. DNA for the CDR3: TGTGCCAGCAGCTTACGAGAGCCTTCCTACGAGCAGTACTTC.

The chain couples TRBV15 to TRBJ1-2, with D tentatively TRBD1 (5 bases). Per germline, CDR1 LNHNV and CDR2 YYDKDF (reference sequence). Trimming shortened V by 0 bases and J by 2 bases, and 13 bases separated the two germline ends. The CDR3 is made up of 16 amino acids. This CDR3 reads CATSRDRQTTNYGYTF. The CDR3, as DNA: TGTGCCACCAGCAGAGATAGACAGACCACCAACTATGGCTACACCTTC.

The V and J genes are TRBV4-3 and TRBJ1-4; the D is unclear. Germline CDR1 LGHNA, CDR2 YSLEER. V lost 1 base, J lost 4 bases, and 10 bases lay in between. The CDR3 loop spans 15 amino acids. In DNA form, the CDR3 reads TGCGCCAGCAGCCAAGGGCGGCGGAATAATGAAAAACTGTTTTTT. It translates to CASSQGRRNNEKLFF.

The chain uses TRBV6-1 and TRBJ2-2, with 9 bases fitting TRBD2. The CDR3 contains 16 residues. V shed 2 bases, J shed 6 bases, and the junction held 7 bases outside the gene matches. The germline CDR1 and CDR2 sequences are MNHNS and SASEGT. For the CDR3, the DNA is TGTGCCAGCAGTGAATGGGCGGGAGGGCCCTCCGGGGAGCTGTTTTTT. Translated, it gives CASSEWAGGPSGELFF.

Turning to this clone: At one end the junction does not follow the germline gene, possibly because of a read error. The V and J genes are TRBV7-9 and TRBJ2-1, with 9 nucleotides matching TRBD2. Germline CDR1 SEHNR, CDR2 FQNEAQ (reference sequence). This CDR3 has 15 residues. Here the CDR3 DNA reads TGTGCCAGCACCTTAGCGGGAGAATCCTACAATGAGCAGTTCTTC. Its translation: CASTLAGESYNEQFF.

The chain has TRBV5-1 and TRBJ1-4, with TRBD1 identical over 9 bases. The length of the CDR3 is 15 residues. Germline CDR1 is SGHRS and CDR2 is YFSETQ. Trimming cost V 0 bases and J 7 bases; bases outside gene matches: 4. In DNA, the CDR3 is TGCGCCAGCAGCTTGGCCGGGACAGGGCTTGAAAAACTGTTTTTT. Its protein is CASSLAGTGLEKLFF.

J is TRBJ1-6 and V is TRBV5-1; D remains unclear. Germline V gives CDR1 SGHRS, CDR2 YFSETQ. Trimming took off 0 bases at V and 7 bases at J, with 11 bases between the two ends. This CDR3 has 15 residues. The CDR3 coding sequence is TGCGCCAGCAGCTTGGCCACGGACTTAAATTCACCCCTCCACTTT. Translated: CASSLATDLNSPLHF.

There are a few counts of this clone. The identical CDR3 is also encoded by other nucleotide sequences in the sample. The chain recombines TRBV15 with TRBJ1-5; TRBD1 matches 8 bases. This CDR3 region has 16 residues. The J segment lost 0 bases and the V segment lost 1 base, leaving 2 bases of the junction unmatched. Germline V gene data show CDR1 as LNHNV and CDR2 as YYDKDF (reference sequence). The CDR3 sequence: CATSRAGQGSNQPQHF. DNA for the CDR3: TGTGCCACCAGCAGAGCCGGACAGGGTAGCAATCAGCCCCAGCATTTT.

This chain connects TRBV4-3 to TRBJ2-3, with TRBD1 matching 7 bases. Germline trimming cut 4 bases from V and 5 bases from J; bases unmatched to any gene: 12. Germline V CDR1 and CDR2: LGHNA, YSLEER. The CDR3 totals 16 residues. The CDR3 loop reads CASSLRATGQGDTQYF. The CDR3 coding sequence is TGCGCCAGCAGCCTTAGGGCGACAGGGCAGGGAGATACGCAGTATTTT.

The chain uses TRBV30 and TRBJ1-1; possible D gene TRBD1, 5 bases. The CDR3 is 12 amino acids. V was clipped by 4 bases and J by 1 base, with 7 bases between them. Germline lookup yields CDR1 GTSNPN and CDR2 SVGIG (reference sequence). The CDR3 coding sequence is TGTGCCTGGACCGGGGGGAACACTGAAGCTTTCTTT. This translates into CAWTGGNTEAFF.

The CDR3, as DNA: TGTGCCAGCTCACCCGAGCCGGTTATGAACACTGAAGCTTTCTTT. It is translated as CASSPEPVMNTEAFF. V is TRBV18 and J is TRBJ1-1; D unresolved. The CDR3 is 15 amino acids. Germline-derived CDR1 and CDR2 are KGHSH and LQKENI. Between the trimmed V and J ends, which lost 3 bases and 0 bases, there was a span of 11 bases.

The V call is TRBV15, the J call TRBJ2-2, with 9 bases aligning to TRBD2. The CDR3 covers 16 residues. After removal of 0 bases from V and 7 bases from J, the junction contained 6 bases not matched to a gene. Germline V gene data show CDR1 as LNHNV and CDR2 as YYDKDF (reference sequence). In nucleotides, the CDR3 is TGTGCCACCAGCAGAGAAAATAGCGGGAGCTTCGGGGAGCTGTTTTTT. This translates into CATSRENSGSFGELFF.

The rearrangement joins TRBV14 to TRBJ1-2, with 10 nucleotides matching TRBD1. The CDR3 is 14 amino acids. The V and J ends lost 4 bases and 5 bases, in that order; junction bases with no gene match: 4. Per the germline V gene, CDR1 is SGHDN and CDR2 is FVKESK. The DNA for the CDR3 is TGTGCCAGCAGCCGCGGACAGGGGGGGTATGGCTACACCTTC. Translating it yields CASSRGQGGYGYTF.

The J gene is TRBJ2-5, the V gene TRBV11-2, with 7 bases lining up with TRBD1. Trimming cost V 5 bases and J 1 base; bases outside gene matches: 19. Per the germline V gene, CDR1 is SGHAT and CDR2 is FQNNGV. This CDR3 comprises 19 residues. The CDR3 bases are TGTGCCAGCAGCGAGACAGGGTTCACCGCCACAGGTAGCCAAGAGACCCAGTACTTC. Protein product: CASSETGFTATGSQETQYF.